This TCR beta chain was profiled in a study of T cells in Graves' hyperthyroidism and ophthalmopathy. Turning to the study itself: Staff took peripheral blood when the initial diagnosis was made, before any treatment began.

This clonotype appeared many times. Template material for amplifying TCR beta CDR3 regions consisted of RNA transcripts. Researchers ran a first-round RT-PCR on the TCR CDR3 using the HTBI primer set. TCRdb analysed the multiplex PCR reads with MiXCR anew, one entry per CDR3 protein. The sample carries around 440,000 distinct CDR3 sequences, 15% to 18% recorded once. The germline gives CDR1 DFQATT, CDR2 SNEGSKA (reference sequence). With V trimmed by 1 base and J by 3 bases, 9 bases remained unmatched. This CDR3 is built from 16 residues. The J gene is TRBJ2-7, the V gene TRBV20-1; 10 positions agree with TRBD2. What was sequenced was blood. The source of this sequence is a woman between 18 and 30 years old with Graves' hyperthyroidism. The DNA of the CDR3 is TGCAGTGCTAGAGTCTTGGGGGGGACTAGCGACTACGAGCAGTACTTC. Translation: CSARVLGGTSDYEQYF.